The 3 T cell receptor beta chains below were found in one sample sequenced in a study of blood T cell repertoires in COVID-19. Repertoires were generated with immunoSEQ multiplex PCR, while TCRdb's copy carries only in-frame clones and drops some. The sample consists of 200,000 or so clones, approximately 84% of them appearing once. Material for sequencing was PBMCs or T cells enriched from blood (not recorded which). The receptors were gathered from a man in his 60s who had recovered from COVID-19.

The V call is TRBV18, the J call TRBJ2-1; 10 nucleotides match TRBD2. J lost 5 bases, V lost 0 bases, and 4 bases had no gene match. The CDR3 spans 16 residues. The V gene's germline CDR1 is KGHSH and CDR2 LQKENI. CDR3 sequence reads: CASSPPLAGVNNEQFF. For the CDR3, the DNA is TGTGCCAGCTCACCACCGCTAGCGGGGGTCAACAATGAGCAGTTCTTC.

The chain links TRBV2 to TRBJ2-4; D is perhaps TRBD2 (6 bases). The V end lost 8 bases, the J end lost 6 bases, and 14 bases lay between the germline ends. Germline V lookup: CDR1 SNHLY, CDR2 FYNNEI. The CDR3 is made up of 13 amino acids. CDR3 nucleotides: TGTGCCAGCGAAAAGGTGGGGGGAAACATTCAGTACTTC. Translating gives CASEKVGGNIQYF. Supplemented by reference TRBV2 and TRBJ2-4, the full variable domain reads EPEVTQTPSHQVTQMGQEVILRCVPISNHLYFYWYRQILGQKVEFLVSFYNNEISEKSEIFDDQFSVERPDGSNFTLKIRSTKLEDSAMYFCASEKVGGNIQYFGAGTRLSVL.

The chain recombines TRBV16 with TRBJ1-1; TRBD1 matches at 11 bases. CDR3 length equals 15 residues. V was clipped by 0 bases and J by 4 bases; unmatched bases: 1. Germline V gene sequence: CDR1 KGHSY, CDR2 FQNENV. CDR3 DNA sequence: TGTGCCAGCAGCCAATCAGGGACAGGGGGCACTGAAGCTTTCTTT. Protein: CASSQSGTGGTEAFF.